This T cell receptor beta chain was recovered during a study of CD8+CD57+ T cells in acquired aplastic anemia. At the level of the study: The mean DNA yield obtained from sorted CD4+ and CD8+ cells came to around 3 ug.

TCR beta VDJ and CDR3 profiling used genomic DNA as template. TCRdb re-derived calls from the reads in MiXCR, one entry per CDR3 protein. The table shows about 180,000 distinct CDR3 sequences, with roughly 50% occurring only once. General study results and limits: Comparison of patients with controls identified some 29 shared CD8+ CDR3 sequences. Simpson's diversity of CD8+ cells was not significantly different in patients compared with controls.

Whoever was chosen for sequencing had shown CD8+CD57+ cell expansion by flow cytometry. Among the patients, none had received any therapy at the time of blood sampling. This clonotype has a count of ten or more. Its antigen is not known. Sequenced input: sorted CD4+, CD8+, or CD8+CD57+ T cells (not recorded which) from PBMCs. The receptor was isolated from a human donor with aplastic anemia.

CDR3 in amino acids: CASSHGTGLDYGYTF. Written as DNA, the CDR3 is TGTGCCAGCAGCCACGGGACAGGGTTGGACTATGGCTACACCTTC. The chain links TRBV3-1 to TRBJ1-2; the match to TRBD1 covers 9 bases. CDR1 is LGHDT and CDR2 is YNNKEL in the germline V gene (reference sequence). The CDR3 totals 15 residues. The V gene end was trimmed by 3 bases and the J gene end by 3 bases; junction bases not matched to a gene: 5.